This T cell receptor beta chain was obtained from a study of CD8+CD57+ T cells in acquired aplastic anemia. The patients chosen for sequencing had shown expansion of CD8+CD57+ cells (detected by flow cytometry). All participating patients were living with severe acquired aplastic anemia. All patients were therapy-naive when blood was sampled. Investigators profiled TCR beta VDJ and CDR3 from genomic DNA template. TCRdb re-called the reads with MiXCR, one entry per CDR3 protein. The sample gives about 220,000 distinct CDR3 sequences, more than 40% of which show up once; about 8.3% is in the top ten. V was pared by 5 bases and J by 4 bases, with 6 bases of the junction left unmatched. The V gene's germline CDR1 is MNHNY and CDR2 SVGAGI (reference sequence). The CDR3 spans 16 residues. This clonotype was counted at least ten times.

This rearrangement joins TRBV6-6 to TRBJ1-6; TRBD1 agrees at 9 bases. Sequences were obtained from sorted CD4+, CD8+, or CD8+CD57+ T cells (not recorded which) from PBMCs. The sequence was obtained from a human donor with aplastic anemia. For the CDR3, the DNA is TGTGCCAGCAGTCAGAGGACAGGGGCTTATAATTCACCCCTCCACTTT. Its translation: CASSQRTGAYNSPLHF.